What follows are 19 T cell receptor beta chains derived from one specimen sequenced in a study of blood T cell repertoires in COVID-19. TCRdb's copy holds only in-frame clones and misses some; the assay was immunoSEQ multiplex PCR. The sample lists hundreds of thousands of clones, around nine tenths occurring once. Material: peripheral blood. The receptors were sampled from a man aged 18 to 29 with COVID-19, enrolled during active disease.

The rearrangement joins TRBV30 to TRBJ2-2; TRBD1 agrees at 11 bases. CDR3 size: 22 residues. Trimming at V came to 0 bases and at J to 4 bases, leaving 22 bases not matched to a gene. Germline CDR1 GTSNPN, CDR2 SVGIG (reference sequence). The CDR3 reads CAWSVRLGQGAPLVVGTGELFF. CDR3 coding DNA: TGTGCCTGGAGTGTACGGCTCGGACAGGGGGCCCCCTTAGTCGTGGGCACCGGGGAGCTGTTTTTT. The full variable domain, completed using reference TRBV30 and TRBJ2-2, is SQTIHQWPATLVQPVGSPLSLECTVEGTSNPNLYWYRQAAGRGLQLLFYSVGIGQISSEVPQNLSASRPQDRQFILSSKKLLLSDSGFYLCAWSVRLGQGAPLVVGTGELFFGEGSRLTVL.

The V and J genes are TRBV15 and TRBJ2-1; TRBD1 agrees at 9 bases. Germline V gives CDR1 LNHNV, CDR2 YYDKDF (reference sequence). V lost 7 bases, J lost 9 bases, and 13 bases stayed unmatched. The CDR3 runs 15 residues. DNA of the CDR3: TGTGCCACCAACCCGCAGAGGACAGGGGATGGTGAGCAGTTCTTC. It specifies CATNPQRTGDGEQFF.

CDR3 sequence (DNA): TGCAGCGTTGAAGGGGGCGCGCACTATGGCTACACCTTC. It encodes CSVEGGAHYGYTF. The chain recombines TRBV29-1 with TRBJ1-2; possible D gene TRBD1, 5 bases. Trimming stripped 1 base from V and 3 bases from J, with 9 bases between. The CDR3 covers 13 residues. CDR1 and CDR2 from the germline V gene are SQVTM and ANQGSEA.

In its sample, this clone was seen once. This sequence joins TRBV19 and TRBJ1-1, with 7 bases aligning to TRBD1. CDR3 size: 13 residues. The germline gives CDR1 LNHDA, CDR2 SQIVND (reference sequence). V gave up 7 bases and J gave up 4 bases; unmatched junction bases: 6. The CDR3 here is CASMDRRLTEAFF. As DNA, the CDR3 is TGTGCCAGTATGGACAGGCGTCTCACTGAAGCTTTCTTT.

The rearrangement uses TRBV25-1 and TRBJ2-7, with D perhaps matching TRBD1 (6 bases). V was clipped by 1 base and J by 1 base, with 11 bases between them. There are 15 residues in the CDR3. From germline, CDR1 is MGHDK and CDR2 SYGVNS. The CDR3 nucleotides read TGTGCCAGCAGTGAATTTCTAGGGGGATCCTACGAGCAGTACTTC. Encoded protein: CASSEFLGGSYEQYF.

This chain connects TRBV19 to TRBJ2-7; 7 bases map to TRBD2. The V and J ends lost 5 bases and 7 bases, in that order; junction bases with no gene match: 14. The length of the CDR3 is 15 residues. Germline V gives CDR1 LNHDA, CDR2 SQIVND (reference sequence). Here the CDR3 DNA reads TGTGCCAGTAGTCCTGGAGCCGGGGGGACCCAGGAGCAGTACTTC. Protein product: CASSPGAGGTQEQYF. The full variable domain, its missing parts supplied by reference TRBV19 and TRBJ2-7, is DGGITQSPKYLFRKEGQNVTLSCEQNLNHDAMYWYRQDPGQGLRLIYYSQIVNDFQKGDIAEGYSVSREKKESFPLTVTSAQKNPTAFYLCASSPGAGGTQEQYFGPGTRLTVT.

The V gene is TRBV6-5, the J gene TRBJ2-1, with no clear D. V was cut by 0 bases and J by 9 bases, with 12 bases left in between. Germline CDR1 reads MNHEY; CDR2 reads SVGAGI. This CDR3 contains 14 residues. The CDR3 sequence: CASSYSARSSEQFF. Written as DNA, the CDR3 is TGTGCCAGCAGTTACTCCGCCAGGTCATCTGAGCAGTTCTTC.

The chain has TRBV3-1 (or the pseudogene TRBV3-2) and TRBJ2-3; TRBD2 matches at 9 bases. The V and J ends lost 4 bases and 6 bases, in that order; junction bases with no gene match: 8. This CDR3 contains 15 residues. Germline CDR1 LGHDT, CDR2 YNNKEL (reference sequence). The CDR3 spells CASSPIAGETDTQYF. The DNA of the CDR3 is TGTGCCAGCAGCCCAATAGCGGGAGAAACGGATACGCAGTATTTT.

This chain uses TRBV24-1 with TRBJ2-1, with D possibly being TRBD2 (6 bases). This CDR3 is built from 16 residues. The germline gives CDR1 KGHDR, CDR2 SFDVKD. The V end lost 0 bases, the J end lost 4 bases, and 12 bases lay between the germline ends. Here the CDR3 reads CATSDLGRDQYNEQFF. CDR3 nucleotides: TGTGCCACCAGTGATTTGGGGCGGGACCAATACAATGAGCAGTTCTTC.

The chain is built from TRBV24-1 and TRBJ1-1; tentatively, D is TRBD1 (5 bases). V lost 9 bases, J lost 1 base, and 11 bases lay in between. Germline V CDR1 and CDR2: KGHDR, SFDVKD. The CDR3 consists of 13 residues. CDR3 protein: CATRSGGNTEAFF. The CDR3 coding sequence is TGTGCCACCCGATCCGGGGGGAACACTGAAGCTTTCTTT.

J is TRBJ2-7 and V is TRBV5-5; 11 bases match TRBD1. Trimming at V came to 4 bases and at J to 6 bases, leaving 12 bases not matched to a gene. Germline assignment: CDR1 SGHKS and CDR2 YYEKEE (reference sequence). The CDR3 runs to 16 residues. CDR3 nucleotide sequence: TGTGCCAGCAGCAGGAAAGGGACAGGGGGTTCGTCCGAGCAGTACTTC. Its protein is CASSRKGTGGSSEQYF.

The chain carries TRBV2 and TRBJ2-7; 14 bases fit TRBD2. Germline V lookup: CDR1 SNHLY, CDR2 FYNNEI. CDR3 size: 17 residues. The V and J ends lost 0 bases and 3 bases, in that order; junction bases with no gene match: 4. DNA of the CDR3: TGTGCCAGCAGTGAAGCGAGGGGACTAGCGGGGGACTACGAGCAGTACTTC. This encodes CASSEARGLAGDYEQYF.

The rearrangement links TRBV7-6 to TRBJ1-6; D gene unclear. CDR1 and CDR2 from the germline V gene are SGHVS and FNYEAQ. This CDR3 region has 14 residues. The germline V and J ends were trimmed by 5 bases and 1 base, with 6 bases remaining between them. CDR3 nucleotides: TGTGCCAGCAGCCCGACATCCTATAATTCACCCCTCCACTTT. Amino acids: CASSPTSYNSPLHF.

The chain combines TRBV7-9 with TRBJ2-1; tentative D call: TRBD2 (6 bases). V gave up 2 bases and J gave up 8 bases, with 19 bases separating them. Germline V gene lookup returns CDR1 SEHNR and CDR2 FQNEAQ (reference sequence). The CDR3 sequence is 16 residues long. The CDR3 DNA is TGTGCCAGCAGCTTATACTCTGGCGGGACGGAGGATGAGCAGTTCTTC. Translated, it gives CASSLYSGGTEDEQFF.

The V and J genes are TRBV5-4 and TRBJ1-6; TRBD1 matches at 9 bases. The J segment lost 7 bases and the V segment lost 4 bases, leaving 3 bases of the junction unmatched. The CDR3 spans 14 residues. Per the germline V gene, CDR1 is SGHNT and CDR2 is YYREEE (reference sequence). Here the CDR3 reads CASSPTGGNSPLHF. The CDR3 DNA is TGTGCCAGCAGCCCTACAGGGGGCAATTCACCCCTCCACTTT.

J is TRBJ2-1 and V is TRBV28, with TRBD2 matching 8 bases. The CDR3 extends over 15 amino acids. Trimming cost V 1 base and J 7 bases; bases outside gene matches: 6. The V gene's germline CDR1 is MDHEN and CDR2 SYDVKM. The CDR3 here is CASSLSGLVVNEQFF. The CDR3 coding sequence is TGTGCCAGCAGTTTATCGGGACTAGTGGTAAATGAGCAGTTCTTC.

The chain combines TRBV30 with TRBJ2-2; 12 bases agree with TRBD2. From germline, CDR1 is GTSNPN and CDR2 SVGIG (reference sequence). The CDR3 sequence is 18 residues long. V shed 0 bases, J shed 7 bases, and the junction held 12 bases outside the gene matches. As DNA, the CDR3 is TGTGCCTGGAGTGTTCTTGGTGGACTAGCGGGATTGGACGGGGAGCTGTTTTTT. It codes for CAWSVLGGLAGLDGELFF.

J is TRBJ2-6 and V is TRBV18; 7 bases align to TRBD1. The CDR3 sequence is 17 residues long. Germline lookup yields CDR1 KGHSH and CDR2 LQKENI. Unmatched junction bases numbered 8, after V lost 5 bases and J lost 1 base. The CDR3 here is CASSSGTARSGANVLTF. CDR3 DNA sequence: TGTGCCAGCTCATCGGGGACAGCGCGTTCTGGGGCCAACGTCCTGACTTTC.

The chain employs TRBV2 and TRBJ2-7; 8 nucleotides align to TRBD1. J gave up 6 bases and V 6 bases, and 4 bases lay outside the gene matches. CDR3 length: 12 amino acids. The germline V gene has CDR1 SNHLY and CDR2 FYNNEI. CDR3 region: CASRRTGTEQYF. CDR3 nucleotide sequence: TGTGCCAGCAGACGGACAGGGACCGAGCAGTACTTC.